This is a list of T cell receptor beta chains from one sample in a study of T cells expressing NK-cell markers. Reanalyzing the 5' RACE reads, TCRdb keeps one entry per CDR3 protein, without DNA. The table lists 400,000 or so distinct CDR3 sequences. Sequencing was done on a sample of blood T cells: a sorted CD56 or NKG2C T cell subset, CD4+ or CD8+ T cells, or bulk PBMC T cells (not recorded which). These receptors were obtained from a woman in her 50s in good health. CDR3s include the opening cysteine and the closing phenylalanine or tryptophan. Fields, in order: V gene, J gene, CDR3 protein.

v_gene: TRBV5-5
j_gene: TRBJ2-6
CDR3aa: CASSAPSGTGDSGANVLTF

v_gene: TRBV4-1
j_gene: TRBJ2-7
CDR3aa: CASSPREGQSYEQYF

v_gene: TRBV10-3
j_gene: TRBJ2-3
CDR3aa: CAISDASIKSGRPPDTQYF

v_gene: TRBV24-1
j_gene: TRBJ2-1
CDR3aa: CATSALGGGREQFF

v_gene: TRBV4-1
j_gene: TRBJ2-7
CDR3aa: CASSQVLLGPYEQYF

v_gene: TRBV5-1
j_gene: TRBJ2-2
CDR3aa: CASSLEGRGAAGELFF

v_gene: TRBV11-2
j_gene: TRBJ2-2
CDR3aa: CASSLGIQVIGGELFF

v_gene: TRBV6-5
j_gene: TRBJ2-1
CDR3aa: CASSPDRAFVNEQFF

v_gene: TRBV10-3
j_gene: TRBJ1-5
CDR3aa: CAISGAVSNQPQHF

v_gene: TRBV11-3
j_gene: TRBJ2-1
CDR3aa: CASSSLSAGVGNEQFF

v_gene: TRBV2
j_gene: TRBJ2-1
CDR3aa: CASSESRVLGSYNEQFF

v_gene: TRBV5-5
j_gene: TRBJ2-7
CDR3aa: CASSSPSGQGLYEQYF

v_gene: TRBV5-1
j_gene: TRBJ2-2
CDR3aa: CASSGKTSGPNTGELFF

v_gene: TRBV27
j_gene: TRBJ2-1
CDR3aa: CASQPRGTVPNEQFF

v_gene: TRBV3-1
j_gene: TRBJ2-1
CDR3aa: CASSQGLAGVGSSYNEQFF

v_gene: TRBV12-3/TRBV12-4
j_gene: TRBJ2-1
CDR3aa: CASSSGQGRNNEQFF

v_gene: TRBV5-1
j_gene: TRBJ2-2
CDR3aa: CASSLEGRHDGTGELFF

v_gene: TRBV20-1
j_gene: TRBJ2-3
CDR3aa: CSAPTSRKADTQYF

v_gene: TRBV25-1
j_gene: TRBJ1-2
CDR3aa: CASSDRYMTSSAYGYTF

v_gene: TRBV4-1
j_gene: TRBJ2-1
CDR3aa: CASSQGSSSYNEQFF

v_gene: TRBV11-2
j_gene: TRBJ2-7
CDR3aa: CASSLLGYEQYF

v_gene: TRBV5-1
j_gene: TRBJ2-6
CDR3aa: CASSLEVGQASSGANVLTF

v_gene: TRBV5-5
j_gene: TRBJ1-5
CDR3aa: CASSLAGSNNQPQHF

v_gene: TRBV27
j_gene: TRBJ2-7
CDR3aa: CASTLAGGYEQYF

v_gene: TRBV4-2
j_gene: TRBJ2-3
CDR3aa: CASSQEGVTSTDTQYF

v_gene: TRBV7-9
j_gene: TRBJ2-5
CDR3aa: CASSQGFAEETQYF

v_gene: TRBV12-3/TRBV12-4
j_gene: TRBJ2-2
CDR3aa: CAIRPRTGGTGELFF